One sample yielded the 12 T cell receptor beta chains listed below, sequenced in a study of T cell responses to AZD1222 COVID-19 vaccine. The table came from immunoSEQ multiplex PCR; TCRdb's copy has only in-frame clones and leaves some out. The table includes 85,000 or so clones, 85% to 90% detected once. The specimen comprised peripheral blood, sampled on day 0 of AZD1222 vaccination. Receptor source: an adult in good health.

The chain is built from TRBV6-5 and TRBJ1-1; D is uncertain. The CDR3 totals 11 residues. V shed 3 bases and J shed 5 bases, with 4 bases lying between them. Germline CDR1 is MNHEY and CDR2 is SVGAGI. CDR3 protein: CASSYLTEAFF. The CDR3, as DNA: TGTGCCAGCAGTTATCTGACTGAAGCTTTCTTT.

This clone is a singleton in its sample. This chain uses TRBV9 with TRBJ1-2; no definite D call. The CDR3 contains 14 residues. The V end lost 0 bases, the J end lost 2 bases, and 8 bases lay between the germline ends. Germline V CDR1 and CDR2: SGDLS, YYNGEE. CDR3 sequence: CASSVANGNYGYTF. The CDR3 DNA sequence: TGTGCCAGCAGCGTAGCTAACGGGAACTATGGCTACACCTTC.

The chain couples TRBV5-4 to TRBJ1-6, with a possible D match to TRBD1 (6 bases). V gave up 5 bases and J gave up 10 bases, with 25 bases separating them. Germline loops: CDR1 SGHNT, CDR2 YYREEE (reference sequence). This CDR3 has 17 amino acids. CDR3 residues: CASSLSIRDIPWSPLHF. Written as DNA, the CDR3 is TGTGCCAGCAGTCTATCAATCCGGGACATTCCTTGGTCACCCCTCCACTTT.

This chain joins TRBV15 and TRBJ1-1; tentatively, D is TRBD1 (6 bases). The CDR3 is 12 amino acids. Germline values: CDR1 LNHNV, CDR2 YYDKDF (reference sequence). The V and J ends lost 6 bases and 5 bases respectively, with 10 bases between them. The CDR3 nucleotides are TGTGCCACCAGGTCCCAGGGGACTGAAGCTTTCTTT. Amino acid sequence: CATRSQGTEAFF.

The V and J genes are TRBV29-1 and TRBJ2-7; TRBD1 matches 7 bases. CDR1 and CDR2 (germline): SQVTM, ANQGSEA. CDR3 length: 12 residues. J gave up 5 bases and V 4 bases, and 5 bases lay outside the gene matches. CDR3 region: CSVVTGLHEQYF. The CDR3 coding sequence is TGCAGCGTTGTGACAGGGCTCCACGAGCAGTACTTC.

CDR3 in DNA: TGCAGCGCGGAATGGACAGGAGGGATTAAAGGGGCTTTCTTT. It translates to CSAEWTGGIKGAFF. The chain is built from TRBV29-1 and TRBJ1-1, with 7 bases that match TRBD1. The CDR3 runs 14 residues. The germline gives CDR1 SQVTM, CDR2 ANQGSEA. Trimming removed 7 bases from V and 11 bases from J; junction bases left unmatched: 19.

J is TRBJ2-7 and V is TRBV2, with D possibly called TRBD1 or TRBD2 (5 bases each). In germline, CDR1 is SNHLY, CDR2 FYNNEI. The CDR3 consists of 14 residues. Deletions cut 4 bases from V and 2 bases from J, with 12 bases between. Written as DNA, the CDR3 is TGTGCCAGCAGTGTCTATCGGGACGCCTACGAGCAGTACTTC. It yields the protein CASSVYRDAYEQYF. The full variable domain, completed using reference TRBV2 and TRBJ2-7, is EPEVTQTPSHQVTQMGQEVILRCVPISNHLYFYWYRQILGQKVEFLVSFYNNEISEKSEIFDDQFSVERPDGSNFTLKIRSTKLEDSAMYFCASSVYRDAYEQYFGPGTRLTVT.

A few counts support this clone. This rearrangement joins TRBV6-6 to TRBJ1-4; D is undetermined. V was shortened by 5 bases and J by 5 bases, with 12 bases between the two germline ends. CDR3 length: 14 amino acids. Germline-derived CDR1 and CDR2 are MNHNY and SVGAGI (reference sequence). The CDR3 DNA is TGTGCCAGCAGTCCGGGAGACTGGAATGAAAAACTGTTTTTT. It translates to CASSPGDWNEKLFF.

The V and J genes are TRBV7-3 and TRBJ2-3; TRBD2 matches 8 bases. Losses at the gene ends were 1 base for V and 0 bases for J; bases not matched to a gene: 3. The CDR3 loop spans 16 amino acids. The V gene's germline CDR1 is SGHTA and CDR2 FQGTGA. The CDR3 here is CASSLIGGGSTDTQYF. The CDR3 DNA is TGTGCCAGCAGCTTAATCGGCGGGGGGAGCACAGATACGCAGTATTTT.

The CDR3 sequence: CASSPYQGQGGNSPLHF. CDR3 nucleotides: TGTGCCAGCTCACCGTATCAGGGGCAAGGCGGTAATTCACCCCTCCACTTT. This chain connects TRBV18 to TRBJ1-6, with a possible D match to TRBD1 (6 bases). Germline CDR1 reads KGHSH; CDR2 reads LQKENI. Trimming cost V 3 bases and J 6 bases, with 18 bases left between them. CDR3 length equals 17 residues.

This clone was counted a single time. The rearrangement joins TRBV3-1 (or the pseudogene TRBV3-2) to TRBJ1-1; 7 nucleotides align to TRBD1. Per the germline V gene, CDR1 is LGHDT and CDR2 is YNNKEL (reference sequence). V lost 3 bases and J lost 1; bases outside the gene matches: 8. This CDR3 is 16 amino acids long. For the CDR3, the DNA is TGTGCCAGCAGCCAGGGTGCAGGGGGTAGGAACACTGAAGCTTTCTTT. It codes for CASSQGAGGRNTEAFF.

This clone has only one observation. The CDR3 here is CASSGIGRADYGYTF. In DNA form, the CDR3 reads TGTGCCAGCAGCGGAATTGGTAGGGCTGACTATGGCTACACCTTC. This chain uses TRBV13 with TRBJ1-2, with D hard to call. The CDR3 is 15 amino acids. Germline assignment: CDR1 PRHDT and CDR2 FYEKMQ (reference sequence). V was cut by 5 bases and J by 3 bases, with 16 bases left in between.